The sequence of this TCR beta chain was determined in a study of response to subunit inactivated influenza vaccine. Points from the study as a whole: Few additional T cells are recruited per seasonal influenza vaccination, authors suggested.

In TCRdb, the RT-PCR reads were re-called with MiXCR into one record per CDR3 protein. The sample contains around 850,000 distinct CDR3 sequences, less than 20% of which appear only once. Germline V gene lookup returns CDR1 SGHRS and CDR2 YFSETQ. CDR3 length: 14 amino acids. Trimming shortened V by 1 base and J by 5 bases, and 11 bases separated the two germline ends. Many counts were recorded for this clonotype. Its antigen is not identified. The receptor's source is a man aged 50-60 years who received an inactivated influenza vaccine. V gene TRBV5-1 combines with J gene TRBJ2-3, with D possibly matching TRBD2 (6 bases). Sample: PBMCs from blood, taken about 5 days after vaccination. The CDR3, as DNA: TGCGCCAGCAGCTTGTCGGGGGTTGTAGATACGCAGTATTTT. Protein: CASSLSGVVDTQYF.